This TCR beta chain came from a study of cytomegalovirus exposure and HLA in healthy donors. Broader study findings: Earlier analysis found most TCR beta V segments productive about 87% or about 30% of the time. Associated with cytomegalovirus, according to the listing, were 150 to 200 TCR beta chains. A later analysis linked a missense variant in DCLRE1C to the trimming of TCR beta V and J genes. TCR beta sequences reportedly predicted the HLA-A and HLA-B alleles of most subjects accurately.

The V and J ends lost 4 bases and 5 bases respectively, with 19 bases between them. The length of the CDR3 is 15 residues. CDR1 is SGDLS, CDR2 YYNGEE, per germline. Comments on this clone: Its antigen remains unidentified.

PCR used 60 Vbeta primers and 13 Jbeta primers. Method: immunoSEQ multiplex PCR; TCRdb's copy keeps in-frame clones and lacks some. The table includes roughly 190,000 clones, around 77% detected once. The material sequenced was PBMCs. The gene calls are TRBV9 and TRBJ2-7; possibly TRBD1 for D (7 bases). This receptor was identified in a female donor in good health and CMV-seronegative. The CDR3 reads CASSTLSRGVDEQYF. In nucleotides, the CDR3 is TGTGCCAGCAGCACCCTCTCCAGGGGGGTCGACGAGCAGTACTTC.